These 32 T cell receptor beta chains originate from one sample sequenced in a study of CD4 T cells in relation to SARS-CoV-2 and coronaviruses. These TCRs' antigens remain unknown. Sequencing used immunoSEQ multiplex PCR; TCRdb keeps in-frame clones, though not all of them. The sample carries about 30,000 clones, roughly four fifths recorded once. The sequencing sample was made of memory CD4+ T cells from PBMCs, cultured in vitro. The receptors were gathered from an adult with COVID-19.

V is TRBV5-1 and J is TRBJ2-2; 11 nucleotides align to TRBD1. V lost 3 bases to trimming and J lost 4 bases; unmatched junction nucleotides: 5. Germline assignment: CDR1 SGHRS and CDR2 YFSETQ. This CDR3 contains 16 residues. The CDR3, as DNA: TGCGCCAGCAGCTCCGGACAGGGGGCATCCACCGGGGAGCTGTTTTTT. It translates to CASSSGQGASTGELFF.

V and J are TRBV13 and TRBJ1-2; possibly TRBD1 for D (6 bases). The CDR3 totals 12 residues. V lost 8 bases and J 4 bases, leaving 11 bases between the germline ends. CDR1 and CDR2 (germline): PRHDT, FYEKMQ (reference sequence). In DNA, the CDR3 is TGTGCCAGCGGGGGGGCAGGCTATGGCTACACCTTC. It yields the protein CASGGAGYGYTF.

V is TRBV3-1 (or the pseudogene TRBV3-2) and J is TRBJ2-7; D not resolved. Germline V gene data show CDR1 as LGHDT and CDR2 as YNNKEL (reference sequence). V lost 2 bases and J 4 bases, leaving 3 bases between the germline ends. The CDR3 contains 11 residues. In nucleotides, the CDR3 is TGTGCCAGCAGCCAACAATACGAGCAGTACTTC. Translated, it gives CASSQQYEQYF.

The genes are TRBV10-3 and TRBJ2-7; 7 bases line up with TRBD2. V dropped 0 bases and J dropped 7; count of bases not matched to a gene: 12. The CDR3 has 16 amino acids. Germline loops: CDR1 ENHRY, CDR2 SYGVKD. The chain's CDR3 is CAISESIAGDPREQYF. The CDR3 DNA is TGTGCCATCAGTGAGTCCATTGCGGGAGACCCCCGGGAGCAGTACTTC.

The CDR3 DNA reads TGTGCCAGCAGTAGGGAATCGAGCAATCAGCCCCAGCATTTT. It translates to CASSRESSNQPQHF. The chain uses TRBV2 and TRBJ1-5; no clear D. CDR1 and CDR2 (germline): SNHLY, FYNNEI. The CDR3 loop spans 14 amino acids. Trimming cost V 5 bases and J 1 base, with 9 bases left between them.

V gene TRBV19 combines with J gene TRBJ2-5; 7 positions agree with TRBD1. V lost 2 bases, J lost 1 base, and 7 bases stayed unmatched. From germline, CDR1 is LNHDA and CDR2 SQIVND (reference sequence). This CDR3 is 16 amino acids long. CDR3 DNA sequence: TGTGCCAGTAGTATAACAGGGGCCAGCGGCCAAGAGACCCAGTACTTC. This sequence encodes CASSITGASGQETQYF.

This clone was seen just once. This chain joins TRBV29-1 and TRBJ2-1, with D possibly matching TRBD1 (5 bases). Trimming left V 7 bases short and J 0 bases short, with 13 bases between. Per germline, CDR1 SQVTM and CDR2 ANQGSEA. This CDR3 has 14 residues. This CDR3 reads CSAATDSSYNEQFF. The CDR3 DNA reads as TGCAGCGCTGCCACTGACAGCTCCTACAATGAGCAGTTCTTC.

The rearrangement links TRBV12-3 or TRBV12-4 to TRBJ2-5; D is ambiguous. The CDR3 spans 13 residues. V lost 5 bases and J lost 5, with 12 bases in between. The CDR3 DNA follows: TGTGCCAGCAGTCTGACACAGCAGGAGACCCAGTACTTC. Translated: CASSLTQQETQYF.

This clone was detected a few times. The genes are TRBV28 and TRBJ1-5, with 7 nucleotides matching TRBD1. The V segment lost 6 bases and the J segment 5 bases; nucleotides outside the gene matches: 16. Per germline, CDR1 MDHEN and CDR2 SYDVKM. This CDR3 has 17 residues. The CDR3 nucleotides read TGTGCCAGCAGCTCCACCGGGACAGTAAAAAGAGATCAGCCCCAGCATTTT. Residues: CASSSTGTVKRDQPQHF.

The chain recombines TRBV11-2 with TRBJ2-5, with D tentatively TRBD2 (6 bases). V was clipped by 6 bases and J by 0 bases, with 14 bases between them. The germline V gene encodes CDR1 SGHAT and CDR2 FQNNGV. The CDR3 is 15 amino acids. CDR3 region: CASSLSGSDQETQYF. CDR3 sequence (DNA): TGTGCCAGCAGTCTCTCCGGGAGCGACCAAGAGACCCAGTACTTC.

The sample holds a few counts of this clone. The CDR3 DNA sequence: TGTGCCAGCAGCCAAGATAGTCATTCCTATGGCTACACCTTC. Encoded protein: CASSQDSHSYGYTF. The V gene is TRBV3-1 (or the pseudogene TRBV3-2), the J gene TRBJ1-2, with D unresolved. This CDR3 is 14 amino acids long. Looked up from germline, CDR1 is LGHDT and CDR2 is YNNKEL (reference sequence). V dropped 0 bases and J dropped 4 bases, with 9 bases sitting between them.

The J gene is TRBJ1-1, the V gene TRBV7-9, with D unclear. Trimming removed 7 bases at V and 1 base at J, with 10 bases between. The CDR3 extends over 13 amino acids. CDR1 and CDR2 from the germline V gene are SEHNR and FQNEAQ (reference sequence). The CDR3 coding sequence is TGTGCCAGCACCACAAGGGAGAACACTGAAGCTTTCTTT. Translation: CASTTRENTEAFF. Based on the CDR3 plus reference TRBV7-9 and TRBJ1-1, the full variable domain is DTGVSQNPRHKITKRGQNVTFRCDPISEHNRLYWYRQTLGQGPEFLTYFQNEAQLEKSRLLSDRFSAERPKGSFSTLEIQRTEQGDSAMYLCASTTRENTEAFFGQGTRLTVV.

The V call is TRBV19, the J call TRBJ2-2; the match to TRBD1 covers 7 bases. The CDR3 totals 11 residues. V was clipped by 8 bases and J by 6 bases; unmatched bases: 0. CDR1 is LNHDA and CDR2 is SQIVND in the germline V gene (reference sequence). DNA for the CDR3: TGTGCCAGTCAGGGGGCCGGGGAGCTGTTTTTT. This translates into CASQGAGELFF.

The rearrangement uses TRBV28 and TRBJ2-7; D is perhaps TRBD1 (5 bases). Germline CDR1 is MDHEN and CDR2 is SYDVKM. This CDR3 is built from 14 residues. The V end was cut by 3 bases, the J end by 4 bases, with 13 bases between. The CDR3 region is CASSFLSRAYEQYF. CDR3 nucleotide sequence: TGTGCCAGCAGTTTTTTGTCCAGGGCATACGAGCAGTACTTC.

This chain connects TRBV7-9 to TRBJ2-2, with D unresolved. The CDR3 contains 11 residues. Trimming cost V 10 bases and J 5 bases, with 8 bases left between them. Germline lookup yields CDR1 SEHNR and CDR2 FQNEAQ (reference sequence). The CDR3 reads CAIDETGELFF. CDR3 DNA: TGTGCCATCGATGAAACCGGGGAGCTGTTTTTT. Full variable domain (outside the CDR3, taken from reference TRBV7-9 and TRBJ2-2): DTGVSQNPRHKITKRGQNVTFRCDPISEHNRLYWYRQTLGQGPEFLTYFQNEAQLEKSRLLSDRFSAERPKGSFSTLEIQRTEQGDSAMYLCAIDETGELFFGEGSRLTVL.

The gene calls are TRBV29-1 and TRBJ1-1; D remains unclear. The germline gives CDR1 SQVTM, CDR2 ANQGSEA. The V end lost 1 base, the J end lost 3 bases, and 6 bases lay between the germline ends. The CDR3 sequence is 12 residues long. CDR3 in amino acids: CSVEVEYTEAFF. In DNA, the CDR3 is TGCAGCGTTGAAGTCGAGTACACTGAAGCTTTCTTT.

The J gene is TRBJ2-7, the V gene TRBV7-8; D is ambiguous. There are 14 residues in the CDR3. V dropped 5 bases and J dropped 4 bases, with 15 bases sitting between them. Germline V lookup: CDR1 SGHVS, CDR2 FQNEAQ. The CDR3 region has the DNA TGTGCCAGCAGCCCACTGTCTCTTGGGTACGAGCAGTACTTC. This codes for CASSPLSLGYEQYF.

The J gene is TRBJ1-3, the V gene TRBV5-1; tentative D call: TRBD1 (5 bases). V was clipped by 7 bases and J by 0 bases, with 11 bases between them. CDR3 length: 14 amino acids. The germline V gene has CDR1 SGHRS and CDR2 YFSETQ. The CDR3 sequence: CASRDFFSGNTIYF. The CDR3 coding sequence is TGCGCCAGCCGGGACTTTTTCTCTGGAAACACCATATATTTT.

The rearrangement uses TRBV21-1 and TRBJ2-7; the table gives TRBD1 as D, unverified against the DNA. TRBV21-1 constitutes a pseudogene. The length of the CDR3 is 14 residues. CDR3 DNA sequence: TGTGCCAGCAGTCCCGGGACAGGGTCTCACGAGCAGTACTTC. Protein: CASSPGTGSHEQYF.

The chain employs TRBV10-1 and TRBJ2-7; D is uncertain. The CDR3 runs to 14 residues. Between the trimmed V and J ends, which lost 0 bases and 6 bases, there was a span of 12 bases. Germline assignment: CDR1 WNHNN and CDR2 SYGVQD (reference sequence). The CDR3 protein is CASSESTEVSEQYF. The CDR3 DNA follows: TGCGCCAGCAGTGAGTCGACTGAGGTCAGCGAGCAGTACTTC.

The V and J genes are TRBV6-2 or TRBV6-3 and TRBJ2-2; a possible D gene is TRBD1 (6 bases). The CDR3 runs to 16 residues. Germline V gene lookup returns CDR1 MNHEY and CDR2 SVGEGT. V lost 2 bases and J 4 bases, leaving 14 bases between the germline ends. CDR3 nucleotide sequence: TGTGCCAGCAGTTACCTACGGACAGCAACCACCGGGGAGCTGTTTTTT. Encoded protein: CASSYLRTATTGELFF.

This clone is a singleton in its sample. V usage is TRBV2 and J usage is TRBJ2-1; 8 nucleotides agree with TRBD2. Germline V lookup: CDR1 SNHLY, CDR2 FYNNEI. The V and J ends lost 7 bases and 10 bases, in that order; junction bases with no gene match: 18. This CDR3 is built from 16 residues. CDR3 DNA sequence: TGTGCCAGCACCTCCGGACTAGCCCAGGGAGGGGGAGAGCAGTTCTTC. It is translated as CASTSGLAQGGGEQFF.

This chain connects TRBV11-2 to TRBJ1-3; the D is unclear. The V and J ends lost 2 bases and 8 bases respectively, with 7 bases between them. Germline V gene sequence: CDR1 SGHAT, CDR2 FQNNGV. The CDR3 is 12 residues long. This CDR3 is CASSLNMDTIYF. As DNA, the CDR3 is TGTGCCAGCAGCTTAAATATGGACACCATATATTTT. The entire variable domain, with the rest obtained from reference TRBV11-2 and TRBJ1-3, is as follows: EAGVAQSPRYKIIEKRQSVAFWCNPISGHATLYWYQQILGQGPKLLIQFQNNGVVDDSQLPKDRFSAERLKGVDSTLKIQPAKLEDSAVYLCASSLNMDTIYFGEGSWLTVV.

This rearrangement joins TRBV15 to TRBJ2-7; 7 bases align to TRBD2. Trimming cost V 6 bases and J 0 bases; bases outside gene matches: 11. The CDR3 runs 16 residues. Germline assignment: CDR1 LNHNV and CDR2 YYDKDF (reference sequence). Here the CDR3 reads CATRDGGVGLSYEQYF. The DNA of the CDR3 is TGTGCCACCAGGGATGGGGGGGTCGGGCTCTCCTACGAGCAGTACTTC.

The chain combines TRBV9 with TRBJ2-5; D possibly corresponds to TRBD2 (7 bases). The germline V gene encodes CDR1 SGDLS and CDR2 YYNGEE. V was clipped by 4 bases and J by 5 bases, with 21 bases between them. The CDR3 runs 16 residues. The CDR3 spells CASSPGGGSRGETQYF. As DNA, the CDR3 is TGTGCCAGCAGCCCTGGGGGCGGGAGTCGGGGGGAGACCCAGTACTTC.

The rearrangement uses TRBV5-1 and TRBJ1-3, with D perhaps TRBD1 (5 bases). Germline assignment: CDR1 SGHRS and CDR2 YFSETQ. The V and J ends lost 3 bases and 0 bases respectively, with 13 bases between them. The CDR3 has 16 amino acids. The CDR3 reads CASSWNTGDSGNTIYF. For the CDR3, the DNA is TGCGCCAGCAGCTGGAATACAGGAGACTCTGGAAACACCATATATTTT.

This clone was seen just once. This chain links TRBV7-9 with TRBJ2-3, with TRBD2 matching 10 bases. The CDR3 is made up of 15 amino acids. The junction had 7 bases not matched to a gene; V was cut back by 4 bases and J by 6 bases. Germline values: CDR1 SEHNR, CDR2 FQNEAQ (reference sequence). The CDR3 reads CASSSSLAGVDTQYF. The CDR3, as DNA: TGTGCCAGCAGCTCCTCCCTAGCGGGAGTGGATACGCAGTATTTT.

CDR3 bases: TGTGCCAGCAGTGAAGGCGGGAGTTCCTACGAGCAGTACTTC. This sequence encodes CASSEGGSSYEQYF. This chain joins TRBV2 and TRBJ2-7; 7 bases are a match to TRBD2. V lost 1 base to trimming and J lost 1 base; unmatched junction nucleotides: 1. CDR3 length: 14 residues. From germline, CDR1 is SNHLY and CDR2 FYNNEI.

The chain recombines TRBV28 with TRBJ2-1; 9 positions agree with TRBD2. V trimming: 2 bases; J trimming: 1 base; junction bases outside the gene matches: 0. Looked up from germline, CDR1 is MDHEN and CDR2 is SYDVKM. CDR3 length: 15 residues. CDR3 bases: TGTGCCAGCAGTTTAAGCGGGAGGTCCTACAATGAGCAGTTCTTC. Translated, it gives CASSLSGRSYNEQFF.

The rearrangement links TRBV4-3 to TRBJ1-5, with a weak D call TRBD1 (5 bases). The CDR3 has 13 residues. V was clipped by 0 bases and J by 7 bases, with 7 bases between them. Germline V CDR1 and CDR2: LGHNA, YSLEER. The DNA for the CDR3 is TGCGCCAGCAGCCAAGAGCGGGGGCAGCCCCAGCATTTT. Translation gives CASSQERGQPQHF.

The chain is built from TRBV27 and TRBJ2-1; D possibly corresponds to TRBD1 (6 bases). V was shortened by 5 bases and J by 7 bases, with 18 bases between the two germline ends. Germline V gene lookup returns CDR1 MNHEY and CDR2 SMNVEV (reference sequence). The CDR3 totals 15 residues. The CDR3 loop reads CASSLPQGLGNEQFF. The CDR3 DNA is TGTGCCAGCAGTCTTCCCCAGGGGCTTGGGAATGAGCAGTTCTTC.

The chain recombines TRBV6-5 with TRBJ1-6; D ambiguous. The CDR3 contains 12 residues. CDR1 and CDR2 (germline): MNHEY, SVGAGI. V was pared by 8 bases and J by 13 bases, with 15 bases between. The CDR3 nucleotides are TGTGCCAGCCAGACGGGTTTTAAGCCCCTCCACTTT. As protein: CASQTGFKPLHF.